Below, one T cell receptor beta chain is given with its context. Its antigen has not been determined. Per-base quality was not reported, and no clone a single base away is much larger than it. Collaborating institutions collected whole blood in K2EDTA tubes following their own protocols. For TCRbeta analysis, collaborators shipped samples in one of three forms: frozen whole blood, isolated PBMCs, or DNA extracted from either of those sample types. V and J are trimmed by 3 bases and 4 bases, and the gene matches miss 1 base of the junction. The cysteine opens and the phenylalanine closes a CDR3 of 13 amino acids. The CDR3 DNA has 39 bases and is translated from base 1. The data were taken from a study of blood T cell repertoires in COVID-19 (dated by TCRdb to 2020 to 2021). Regarding the research as a whole: Samples covering the acute and convalescent phases of COVID-19 were provided by collaborators in the United States, Italy and Spain. A de-identified subject ID, COVID-19 status, age in years and sex were almost always included in the sample metadata. Where HLA class I and class II types were available, the types were taken from metadata supplied by the sample provider, not from assay-based typing. The prospective study material was composed of cDNA or gDNA derived from T cells, B-cell-depleted T cells, or PBMCs. The samples were drawn from two sources: the first 160 participants of the ongoing ImmuneRACE study, and approximately 1,300 subjects contributed by 6 global collaborators. The repertoires were released in a freely available public database intended as a resource for research on the immune response to SARS-CoV-2. Subjects who had been exposed to COVID-19, were actively infected with it, or had recovered from it provided the deeply sampled blood TCRbeta repertoires that made up the dataset.

What the research found in general, with its limitations: Clinical and demographic metadata were provided uncurated, with the amount varying by source and participant.

TCRbeta CDR3 regions were amplified from genomic DNA using the immunoSEQ Assay, a bias-controlled multiplex PCR. As for the original processing: Nucleated cell counts per sample were estimated from amplification of reference gene primers within the assay. To quantify the absolute abundance of each unique TCRbeta CDR3 rearrangement, sequence reads were collapsed and filtered. For each sample, productive Simpson clonality was calculated as the square root of Simpson's diversity index over productive rearrangements. Sourced from immuneACCESS, this table was stored by TCRdb with only in-frame sequences that have V and J called. A share of the clones is absent; for the studies checked, an unresolved V gene accounts for under half, and the remainder has no known explanation. That table supplies the V and J calls and clone size; D and trimming were determined from the DNA. The sample table records 120,000 to 150,000 clones; roughly 87% of these occur just once. Around 0.91% of the sample is taken by the ten largest.

The TCR comes from a woman aged 45 to 65 with acute or convalescent COVID-19. Sequencing was performed on peripheral blood. Rearrangement joined TRBV12-3 or TRBV12-4 to TRBJ1-2; 8 bases in between match TRBD1. Here is the DNA: TGTGCCAGCAGTTTGCAGGGGGCCTATGGCTACACCTTC. The translation is CASSLQGAYGYTF.